What follows are 12 T cell receptor beta chains derived from one specimen sequenced in a study of identifying expanded T cells in peripheral blood. Clones were sequenced by immunoSEQ multiplex PCR, and TCRdb holds only the in-frame ones, with some missing. The profile shows about 58,000 clones, about 80% of them singletons. Sequenced: blood. The receptors shown here come from a person between 18 and 75 years old in good health.

This clone was detected only once. This chain joins TRBV18 and TRBJ1-1; D might be TRBD1 (6 bases). V dropped 3 bases and J dropped 5 bases, with 16 bases sitting between them. Germline V CDR1 and CDR2: KGHSH, LQKENI. CDR3 size: 15 residues. The CDR3 spells CASSPQTGGKTEAFF. Here the CDR3 DNA reads TGTGCCAGCTCACCCCAGACAGGTGGAAAGACTGAAGCTTTCTTT.

The rearrangement joins TRBV2 to TRBJ2-5; D is possibly TRBD2 (5 bases). CDR3 length equals 15 residues. The ends were cut back, 6 bases at V and 2 bases at J, with 16 bases in the middle. Germline assignment: CDR1 SNHLY and CDR2 FYNNEI. CDR3 in amino acids: CASSQKPGYQETQYF. CDR3 in DNA: TGTGCCAGCAGCCAAAAACCGGGATATCAAGAGACCCAGTACTTC.

This clone has just one count. The chain uses TRBV6-1 and TRBJ2-7; the match to TRBD1 covers 7 bases. Germline assignment: CDR1 MNHNS and CDR2 SASEGT. The V segment lost 4 bases and the J segment 2 bases; nucleotides outside the gene matches: 5. There are 14 residues in the CDR3. In nucleotides, the CDR3 is TGTGCCAGCAGTGGCTACGGGACAGCCTACGAGCAGTACGTC. Amino acid sequence: CASSGYGTAYEQYV.

This clone was seen a few times. The J gene is TRBJ1-1, the V gene TRBV19; D may be TRBD1 (6 bases). Germline CDR1 is LNHDA and CDR2 is SQIVND (reference sequence). The CDR3 is made up of 18 amino acids. V was cut by 1 base and J by 1 base, with 19 bases left in between. The CDR3 loop reads CASSIAPIQGYANTEAFF. Here the CDR3 DNA reads TGTGCCAGTAGTATAGCCCCTATACAGGGCTATGCGAACACTGAAGCTTTCTTT. Full variable domain (remainder filled in from reference TRBV19 and TRBJ1-1): DGGITQSPKYLFRKEGQNVTLSCEQNLNHDAMYWYRQDPGQGLRLIYYSQIVNDFQKGDIAEGYSVSREKKESFPLTVTSAQKNPTAFYLCASSIAPIQGYANTEAFFGQGTRLTVV.

The rearrangement joins TRBV27 to TRBJ1-4, with D hard to call. Germline V gene data show CDR1 as MNHEY and CDR2 as SMNVEV (reference sequence). The CDR3 extends over 14 amino acids. V lost 6 bases and J 7 bases, leaving 15 bases between the germline ends. In nucleotides, the CDR3 is TGTGCCAGCAGCGGAGGGCAGCGCCGTGAAAAACTGTTTTTT. Protein product: CASSGGQRREKLFF.

This chain joins TRBV6-5 and TRBJ2-2; D perhaps matches TRBD2 (6 bases). The CDR3 is made up of 13 amino acids. The germline gives CDR1 MNHEY, CDR2 SVGAGI. V lost 3 bases and J lost 5, with 7 bases in between. CDR3 sequence: CASSYRETGELFF. CDR3 DNA: TGTGCCAGCAGTTATCGGGAGACCGGGGAGCTGTTTTTT.

This chain links TRBV30 with TRBJ1-2; D gene ambiguous. V lost 2 bases and J 2 bases, leaving 6 bases between the germline ends. CDR3 length: 12 residues. Germline loops: CDR1 GTSNPN, CDR2 SVGIG (reference sequence). The CDR3 DNA reads TGTGCCTGGAGTTCGGACAACTATGGCTACACCTTC. Protein product: CAWSSDNYGYTF.

The V call is TRBV6-5, the J call TRBJ2-5; 7 bases fit TRBD1. Per germline, CDR1 MNHEY and CDR2 SVGAGI. This CDR3 is 16 amino acids long. V lost 4 bases to trimming and J lost 3 bases; unmatched junction nucleotides: 11. The CDR3 here is CASSSNRKTGKETQYF. CDR3 nucleotides: TGTGCCAGCAGTTCAAACCGGAAGACAGGGAAAGAGACCCAGTACTTC.

This chain connects TRBV4-1 to TRBJ2-3; D unresolved. Germline V gene lookup returns CDR1 MGHRA and CDR2 YSYEKL. The V end was cut by 0 bases, the J end by 1 base, with 8 bases between. This CDR3 has 15 amino acids. CDR3 nucleotide sequence: TGCGCCAGCAGCCAAGATCCGGCAGGCACAGATACGCAGTATTTT. Translating gives CASSQDPAGTDTQYF.

Details on this clone: Other nucleotide sequences in the sample specify the same CDR3. This rearrangement joins TRBV6-5 to TRBJ1-1; the D gene is possibly TRBD1 (5 bases). The CDR3 has 13 residues. Germline V gives CDR1 MNHEY, CDR2 SVGAGI. V lost 6 bases and J lost 1, with 9 bases in between. CDR3: CASSLDRNTEAFF. In nucleotides, the CDR3 is TGTGCCAGCAGCCTTGACAGGAACACTGAAGCTTTCTTT.

The V call is TRBV19, the J call TRBJ1-5; D is ambiguous. V gave up 5 bases and J gave up 1 base, with 12 bases separating them. The CDR3 runs 15 residues. Germline V gives CDR1 LNHDA, CDR2 SQIVND (reference sequence). CDR3 region: CASSDGILSNQPQHF. For the CDR3, the DNA is TGTGCCAGTAGTGACGGGATTCTAAGCAATCAGCCCCAGCATTTT.

CDR3 DNA sequence: TGCGCCAGCAGCCATGGGGACAGGGTCTATGAGCAGTTCTTC. Translation: CASSHGDRVYEQFF. The rearrangement links TRBV4-1 to TRBJ2-1; TRBD1 matches at 9 bases. V shed 3 bases and J 8 bases; nucleotides not matched to a gene: 5. In germline, CDR1 is MGHRA, CDR2 YSYEKL. The CDR3 loop spans 14 amino acids.